This T cell receptor beta chain was obtained from a study of cytomegalovirus exposure and HLA in healthy donors. Study results and caveats: HLA alleles showed associations with around 15,000 TCR beta sequences in a later analysis, at a 0.05 false discovery rate. Later analysis identified a missense DCLRE1C variant that was linked to TCR beta V- and J-gene trimming. It was in a later analysis that TCR association rates were seen to vary by HLA locus, highest for DRB1 and lowest for HLA-C.

The PCR employed 60 Vbeta primers together with 13 Jbeta primers. The protocol was immunoSEQ multiplex PCR, while the TCRdb copy is restricted to in-frame clones and leaves out a portion. The data hold roughly 150,000 clones, with around 72% observed a single time. The CDR3 is 15 residues long. Germline CDR1 reads LNHDA; CDR2 reads SQIVND (reference sequence). V was trimmed by 9 bases and J by 1 base, leaving 18 bases between them. As regards this clone: The antigen remains undetermined.

The material sequenced was PBMCs. The origin of this receptor is a female donor in good health and CMV-seronegative. The J gene is TRBJ1-1, the V gene TRBV19; tentative D call: TRBD1 (6 bases). The CDR3 coding sequence is TGTGCCAGCCGACAACGGGACACCTCGAACACTGAAGCTTTCTTT. Amino acids: CASRQRDTSNTEAFF.